A selection of T cell receptor beta chains follows, all from one sample in a study of OX40 agonist ivuxolimab in advanced cancers. Only in-frame clones appear in the TCRdb table, and some are missing; sequencing was by immunoSEQ multiplex PCR. This sample has more than 50,000 clones, with 75% to 85% found just once. The specimen comprised CD4+ or CD8+ T cells sorted from blood, sampled in a trial of the OX40 agonist ivuxolimab. The source is an adult with an advanced solid tumor such as melanoma, head and neck, liver or kidney cancer. Both conserved end residues are part of each CDR3. The order of the fields is clone size, V gene, D gene, J gene, CDR3 DNA, CDR3 protein. The D gene is left open where the match is weak. Size tells how often a clone was seen (once, few, many) or the class of an expanded clone, and some rows leave it out.

>.|TRBV5-1|.|TRBJ1-1
TGCGCCAGCAGCTTGGGGACGGACAACACTGAAGCTTTCTTT
CASSLGTDNTEAFF
>.|TRBV5-6|.|TRBJ2-7
TGTGCCAGCAGCTTGGTGGGGGGCTACTCCTACGAGCAGTACTTC
CASSLVGGYSYEQYF
>.|TRBV13|.|TRBJ1-1
TGTGCCAGCAGCCCTAGGGGGGGCCCGTACACTGAAGCTTTCTTT
CASSPRGGPYTEAFF
>.|TRBV28|.|TRBJ2-3
TGTGCCCCTCCTCGCGGGTTCCTTAGCACAGATACGCAGTATTTT
CAPPRGFLSTDTQYF
>.|TRBV5-1|TRBD2|TRBJ2-1
TGCGCCAGCAGCTTTCTCGGGGCGCTAGCGGGGTTCAACTACAATGAGCAGTTCTTC
CASSFLGALAGFNYNEQFF
>.|TRBV4-1|.|TRBJ1-5
TGCGCCAGCAGCCAAGCCAGGGAGGGTCAGCCCCAGCATTTT
CASSQAREGQPQHF
>.|TRBV5-1|TRBD1|TRBJ1-5
TGCGCCAGCAGCCCTGGGACAGGCACTCAGCCCCAGCATTTT
CASSPGTGTQPQHF
>.|TRBV19|TRBD1|TRBJ1-5
TGTGCCAGTATGACAGGGGGCTCGAATCAGCCCCAGCATTTT
CASMTGGSNQPQHF
>.|TRBV30|.|TRBJ2-1
TGTGCCTGGGACCGGAGTTGGGGCAATGAGCAGTTCTTC
CAWDRSWGNEQFF
>.|TRBV7-6|TRBD2|TRBJ2-1
TGTGCCAGCACAGGGCAGACTAGCGGAGTTAATGAGCAGTTCTTC
CASTGQTSGVNEQFF
>few|TRBV30|.|TRBJ1-1
TGTGCCTGGAGTGAGTACGACCAGGGGAGGACTGAAGCTTTCTTT
CAWSEYDQGRTEAFF
>.|TRBV6-5|.|TRBJ1-2
TGTGCCAGCAGTTACTTACAGAACTATGGCTACACCTTC
CASSYLQNYGYTF
>.|TRBV4-2|.|TRBJ1-1
TGTGCCAGCAGCCAAGATCTATTGGGGAACACTGAAGCTTTCTTT
CASSQDLLGNTEAFF
>.|TRBV28|TRBD1|TRBJ1-4
TGTGCCAGCAGCTACGACTCCGGGACAGGGGGAGAAAAACTGTTTTTT
CASSYDSGTGGEKLFF